A selection of T cell receptor beta chains follows, all from one sample in a study of T cells in Graves' hyperthyroidism and ophthalmopathy. Via MiXCR, TCRdb re-called the multiplex PCR reads, giving one row per CDR3 protein. The sample has about 570,000 distinct CDR3 sequences; roughly 50% are singletons. The sequenced sample consisted of peripheral blood or thyroid tissue (not recorded which). These receptors were taken from an adult woman with Graves' disease, either hyperthyroidism or ophthalmopathy (not recorded which). Both conserved end residues are part of each CDR3. The D gene is left open where the match is weak. Not every row has a clone size; where given, it reads once, few, many or a size class.

clone_size j_call d_call v_call cdr3_aa cdr3_nt
many TRBJ2-2 . TRBV5-5 CASSLLGSGSLTGELFF TGTGCCAGCAGCTTGCTGGGATCGGGATCCCTCACCGGGGAGCTGTTTTTT
few TRBJ1-1 . TRBV7-2 CASGPGVPTEAFF TGTGCCAGCGGACCCGGGGTACCCACTGAAGCTTTCTTT
. TRBJ1-1 . TRBV7-9 CASSTGNAPNTEAFF TGTGCCAGCAGCACAGGGAACGCTCCGAACACTGAAGCTTTCTTT
few TRBJ2-7 TRBD2 TRBV6-5 CASSLLISGSYEQYF TGTGCCAGCAGTCTTCTCATCAGCGGGAGTTACGAGCAGTACTTC
many TRBJ2-7 . TRBV7-9 CASSPTPLGAAPYEQYF TGTGCCAGCAGCCCCACCCCTCTGGGGGCAGCCCCCTACGAGCAGTACTTC
. TRBJ1-2 . TRBV29-1 CSAPGRYGGYTF TGCAGCGCTCCAGGACGATATGGCGGCTACACCTTC
once TRBJ1-3 TRBD1 TRBV13 CASRQGTGGGNTIYF TGCGCCAGCAGACAGGGGACAGGCGGTGGAAACACCATATATTTT
. TRBJ2-5 . TRBV9 CASSGSREQETQYF TGTGCCAGCAGCGGATCCCGGGAACAAGAGACCCAGTACTTC
. TRBJ1-6 . TRBV7-2 CASSPRLGLNSPLHF TGTGCCAGCAGCCCGCGGTTGGGGCTTAATTCACCCCTCCACTTT
many TRBJ1-2 . TRBV20-1 CSAPSSNYGYTF TGCAGTGCTCCCAGCTCGAACTATGGCTACACCTTC
once TRBJ1-5 . TRBV20-1 CSAREMGSNQPQHF TGCAGTGCTAGAGAGATGGGTAGCAATCAGCCCCAGCATTTT
many TRBJ2-7 TRBD2 TRBV7-9 CASSPRTSLSGEQYF TGTGCCAGCAGCCCAAGGACTAGTCTCTCGGGCGAGCAGTACTTC
. TRBJ2-5 . TRBV10-3 CAISEQRDQAQYF TGTGCCATCAGTGAACAACGGGACCAGGCCCAGTACTTC
. TRBJ2-7 . TRBV29-1 CSGRRDEQYF TGCAGCGGGAGACGCGACGAGCAGTACTTC
many TRBJ1-2 . TRBV20-1 CSATTGANYGYTF TGCAGTGCTACAACCGGGGCCAACTATGGCTACACCTTC
many TRBJ2-2 TRBD2 TRBV5-1 CASGLAGPNTGELFF TGCGCCAGCGGACTAGCGGGACCGAACACCGGGGAGCTGTTTTTT
. TRBJ1-2 . TRBV7-2 CASREGGGIRYGYTF TGTGCCAGCAGAGAGGGGGGAGGTATACGCTATGGCTACACCTTC
few TRBJ2-5 TRBD2 TRBV20-1 CSAIGTSRETQYF TGCAGTGCTATAGGGACTAGTCGGGAGACCCAGTACTTC
few TRBJ1-1 . TRBV11-2 CATGGGASEAFF TGTGCCACCGGGGGGGGGGCCTCTGAAGCTTTCTTT
many TRBJ2-7 . TRBV2 CASSPGGTVIYEQYF TGTGCCAGCAGTCCCGGGGGGACAGTGATCTACGAGCAGTACTTC